These 28 T cell receptor beta chains came from one sample sequenced in a study of blood T cell repertoires in COVID-19. Sequenced by immunoSEQ multiplex PCR; TCRdb stores in-frame clones only, minus some. This table has 270,000 or so clones, about nine tenths appearing once. Specimen: PBMCs or T cells enriched from blood (not recorded which). These receptors originate from a woman in her thirties or forties with acute COVID-19.

This clone has only one observation. J is TRBJ1-1 and V is TRBV3-1 (or the pseudogene TRBV3-2); 8 positions match TRBD1. The CDR3 consists of 14 residues. Per germline, CDR1 LGHDT and CDR2 YNNKEL (reference sequence). The V gene end was trimmed by 1 base and the J gene end by 4 bases; junction bases not matched to a gene: 2. Written as DNA, the CDR3 is TGTGCCAGCAGCCAAGGGACAGGGACCACTGAAGCTTTCTTT. It is translated as CASSQGTGTTEAFF.

The chain links TRBV4-2 to TRBJ1-4; tentative D call: TRBD1 (6 bases). The CDR3 runs 14 residues. Germline assignment: CDR1 LGHNA and CDR2 YNFKEQ. Trimming cost V 1 base and J 11 bases, with 14 bases left between them. CDR3 protein: CASSQGVRDNKLFF. The DNA of the CDR3 is TGTGCCAGCAGCCAAGGGGTCCGGGACAACAAACTGTTTTTT.

This chain joins TRBV15 and TRBJ2-1; 7 bases map to TRBD1. V trimming: 1 base; J trimming: 2 bases; junction bases outside the gene matches: 8. The CDR3 contains 17 residues. Germline V lookup: CDR1 LNHNV, CDR2 YYDKDF (reference sequence). CDR3 in DNA: TGTGCCACCAGCAGAGGAGTTGCAGGGGGTACCTACAATGAGCAGTTCTTC. Amino acids: CATSRGVAGGTYNEQFF.

This rearrangement joins TRBV7-2 to TRBJ2-2; the match to TRBD2 covers 7 bases. J was trimmed by 3 bases and V by 0 bases; bases with no gene match: 4. Germline values: CDR1 SGHTA, CDR2 FQGNSA. The CDR3 spans 16 residues. The CDR3 sequence: CASSLAAGVDTGELFF. For the CDR3, the DNA is TGTGCCAGCAGCTTAGCCGCGGGGGTGGACACCGGGGAGCTGTTTTTT. Combining the CDR3 with reference TRBV7-2 and TRBJ2-2 gives the whole variable domain GAGVSQSPSNKVTEKGKDVELRCDPISGHTALYWYRQSLGQGLEFLIYFQGNSAPDKSGLPSDRFSAERTGGSVSTLTIQRTQQEDSAVYLCASSLAAGVDTGELFFGEGSRLTVL.

The rearrangement uses TRBV11-3 and TRBJ1-4, with 9 bases lining up with TRBD1. Germline V gives CDR1 SGHNT, CDR2 YENEEA. CDR3 length equals 18 residues. V shed 4 bases, J shed 8 bases, and the junction held 17 bases outside the gene matches. The CDR3 DNA follows: TGTGCCAGCAGCTCCTACCGGGACAGGGCCGAAAGAGTCGAAAAACTGTTTTTT. Its protein is CASSSYRDRAERVEKLFF. The full variable domain, in which reference TRBV11-3 and TRBJ1-4 provide the parts outside the CDR3, is EAGVVQSPRYKIIEKKQPVAFWCNPISGHNTLYWYLQNLGQGPELLIRYENEEAVDDSQLPKDRFSAERLKGVDSTLKIQPAELGDSAVYLCASSSYRDRAERVEKLFFGSGTQLSVL.

The CDR3 reads CASSFLADKIYEQYF. The CDR3, as DNA: TGTGCCAGCAGCTTCCTAGCGGATAAAATCTACGAGCAGTACTTC. V and J are TRBV11-1 and TRBJ2-7; 7 positions match TRBD2. CDR3 size: 15 residues. Germline CDR1 SGHAT, CDR2 FQDESV (reference sequence). Trimming removed 3 bases from V and 3 bases from J; junction bases left unmatched: 8.

This sequence joins TRBV5-1 and TRBJ1-6; D not certain. CDR3 length: 15 residues. V was cut by 1 base and J by 5 bases, with 10 bases left in between. CDR1 and CDR2 (germline): SGHRS, YFSETQ. The CDR3 is CASSLSGQNNSPLHF. DNA of the CDR3: TGCGCCAGCAGCTTGTCAGGTCAGAATAATTCACCCCTCCACTTT.

This chain uses TRBV11-2 with TRBJ2-1; 9 nucleotides agree with TRBD2. Trimming at V came to 5 bases and at J to 2 bases, leaving 7 bases not matched to a gene. CDR1 is SGHAT and CDR2 is FQNNGV in the germline V gene. The CDR3 has 16 amino acids. The CDR3 region has the DNA TGTGCCAGCAGCCCAAGACTAGCGGTTACCTACAATGAGCAGTTCTTC. Translated, it gives CASSPRLAVTYNEQFF.

The chain's CDR3 is CAISEGQGNTEAFF. The CDR3, as DNA: TGTGCCATCAGTGAGGGACAGGGGAACACTGAAGCTTTCTTT. V usage is TRBV10-3 and J usage is TRBJ1-1; 8 bases agree with TRBD1. This CDR3 has 14 amino acids. Germline V gives CDR1 ENHRY, CDR2 SYGVKD. The V and J ends lost 2 bases and 1 base, in that order; junction bases with no gene match: 0.

A few counts support this clone. This rearrangement joins TRBV15 to TRBJ1-1, with TRBD1 matching over 8 bases. From germline, CDR1 is LNHNV and CDR2 YYDKDF (reference sequence). The CDR3 runs to 16 residues. The junction had 8 bases not matched to a gene; V was cut back by 5 bases and J by 0 bases. CDR3 protein: CATSGFEQGVNTEAFF. The CDR3 bases are TGTGCCACCAGCGGATTTGAACAGGGGGTGAACACTGAAGCTTTCTTT.

The rearrangement links TRBV27 to TRBJ1-2; D perhaps matches TRBD1 (6 bases). The CDR3 has 13 amino acids. Germline V lookup: CDR1 MNHEY, CDR2 SMNVEV (reference sequence). V lost 6 bases and J lost 8, with 16 bases in between. The CDR3 DNA follows: TGTGCCAGCAGGACGAACAGGGACGGCGGCTACACCTTC. Translated: CASRTNRDGGYTF.

V usage is TRBV7-2 and J usage is TRBJ2-5; the D is unclear. V gave up 6 bases and J gave up 2 bases, with 10 bases separating them. CDR3 length: 13 residues. In germline, CDR1 is SGHTA, CDR2 FQGNSA. The CDR3 sequence: CASSRLVQETQYF. CDR3 in DNA: TGTGCCAGCAGTCGACTTGTACAAGAGACCCAGTACTTC.

CDR3 sequence: CASSYSPGSGNTIYF. CDR3 in DNA: TGTGCCAGCAGTTACTCGCCCGGGTCCGGAAACACCATATATTTT. This chain uses TRBV6-2 or TRBV6-3 with TRBJ1-3, with D uncertain. CDR1 and CDR2 (germline): MNHEY, SVGEGT. V lost 0 bases to trimming and J lost 4 bases, with 10 bases between them. This CDR3 comprises 15 residues.

The chain combines TRBV5-6 with TRBJ2-2, with 13 nucleotides matching TRBD2. Germline CDR1 is SGHDT and CDR2 is YYEEEE. The J segment lost 6 bases and the V segment lost 0 bases, leaving 8 bases of the junction unmatched. The CDR3 totals 18 residues. The CDR3 DNA reads TGTGCCAGCAGCTTGGTCGGGGGACTAGCGGGGACGTCCGGGGAGCTGTTTTTT. This translates into CASSLVGGLAGTSGELFF.

The V gene is TRBV28, the J gene TRBJ2-7; 10 positions match TRBD2. V dropped 3 bases and J dropped 6; count of bases not matched to a gene: 5. Germline lookup yields CDR1 MDHEN and CDR2 SYDVKM. The CDR3 runs to 14 residues. In DNA form, the CDR3 reads TGTGCCAGCAGTTTTACTAGCGGGACTTTCGAGCAGTACTTC. It is translated as CASSFTSGTFEQYF.

The CDR3 DNA is TGCGCCAGCAGCAGAGGGTATGCAGGCATGAACACTGAAGCTTTCTTT. Amino acids: CASSRGYAGMNTEAFF. This chain uses TRBV5-1 with TRBJ1-1; D is undetermined. V lost 4 bases, J lost 0 bases, and 16 bases lay in between. Germline V gene sequence: CDR1 SGHRS, CDR2 YFSETQ. This CDR3 contains 16 residues.

DNA of the CDR3: TGTGCCAGCAGCTTAGGGAAGGGGACTGAAGCTTTCTTT. Translated, it gives CASSLGKGTEAFF. The V and J genes are TRBV7-2 and TRBJ1-1, with D possibly being TRBD1 (5 bases). The CDR3 loop spans 13 amino acids. The germline V gene has CDR1 SGHTA and CDR2 FQGNSA. V lost 1 base and J lost 5, with 8 bases in between.

CDR3 in amino acids: CATSLTGSGDTQYF. DNA of the CDR3: TGTGCCACCAGTCTTACAGGGTCCGGAGATACGCAGTATTTT. The J gene is TRBJ2-3, the V gene TRBV24-1; D might be TRBD1 (6 bases). Germline V gene lookup returns CDR1 KGHDR and CDR2 SFDVKD. This CDR3 region has 14 residues. Trimming took 6 bases from V and 5 from J, leaving 14 bases between them.

The J gene is TRBJ1-1, the V gene TRBV6-5; D is possibly TRBD1 (6 bases). Trimming removed 5 bases at V and 5 bases at J, with 18 bases between. The CDR3 contains 15 residues. Germline CDR1 is MNHEY and CDR2 is SVGAGI. The DNA of the CDR3 is TGTGCCAGCAGTCTCTTGCAGGGGCAAACAACTGAAGCTTTCTTT. This codes for CASSLLQGQTTEAFF.

The V gene is TRBV29-1, the J gene TRBJ1-3; D might be TRBD1 (5 bases). The germline V gene encodes CDR1 SQVTM and CDR2 ANQGSEA. This CDR3 spans 15 amino acids. V lost 7 bases, J lost 3 bases, and 19 bases lay in between. The CDR3 bases are TGCAGCGCGGCGCAGGGCAGCTCTGGTGGAAACACCATATATTTT. Translated, it gives CSAAQGSSGGNTIYF.

This sequence joins TRBV14 and TRBJ2-1, with 10 bases matching TRBD2. Germline values: CDR1 SGHDN, CDR2 FVKESK. V lost 4 bases, J lost 8 bases, and 14 bases stayed unmatched. CDR3 length: 17 amino acids. The CDR3 here is CASSPERSSGSWYEQFF. The CDR3 DNA sequence: TGTGCCAGCAGCCCAGAGCGGTCTAGCGGGAGTTGGTATGAGCAGTTCTTC.

This rearrangement joins TRBV27 to TRBJ1-5; 7 bases agree with TRBD1. The ends lost 6 bases at V and 2 bases at J; junction bases unmatched: 7. Germline V gives CDR1 MNHEY, CDR2 SMNVEV (reference sequence). The CDR3 totals 15 residues. The CDR3 DNA sequence: TGTGCCAGCAGAAGACAGGGAGATGGCAATCAGCCCCAGCATTTT. Translated, it gives CASRRQGDGNQPQHF.

The chain employs TRBV6-5 and TRBJ1-6; D is unresolved. Looked up from germline, CDR1 is MNHEY and CDR2 is SVGAGI. The V end was cut by 2 bases, the J end by 5 bases, with 10 bases between. This CDR3 spans 15 amino acids. In DNA, the CDR3 is TGTGCCAGCAGTTACACCGACGGGGATAATTCACCCCTCCACTTT. Amino acid sequence: CASSYTDGDNSPLHF.

The chain links TRBV19 to TRBJ1-4; 8 bases line up with TRBD1. Germline values: CDR1 LNHDA, CDR2 SQIVND (reference sequence). The CDR3 sequence is 15 residues long. V lost 4 bases and J lost 3; bases outside the gene matches: 4. CDR3 bases: TGTGCCAGTAGTAAAGGGACAGGCCCTAATGAAAAACTGTTTTTT. It specifies CASSKGTGPNEKLFF.

This sequence joins TRBV3-1 (or the pseudogene TRBV3-2) and TRBJ1-2; TRBD1 matches at 11 bases. The germline V gene encodes CDR1 LGHDT and CDR2 YNNKEL (reference sequence). The ends lost 4 bases at V and 4 bases at J; junction bases unmatched: 2. The CDR3 is 14 residues long. Here the CDR3 DNA reads TGTGCCAGCAGCCGCGGACAGGGGGCCTATGGCTACACCTTC. Translated: CASSRGQGAYGYTF.

The chain joins TRBV10-1 to TRBJ2-5; tentative D call: TRBD2 (6 bases). Germline loops: CDR1 WNHNN, CDR2 SYGVQD (reference sequence). The CDR3 spans 15 residues. V dropped 3 bases and J dropped 5 bases, with 16 bases sitting between them. CDR3 coding DNA: TGCGCCAGCAGTGAACTCGGGAGTGATCGGGAGACCCAGTACTTC. Its translation: CASSELGSDRETQYF.

V gene TRBV19 combines with J gene TRBJ2-7, with 7 bases matching TRBD1. CDR1 is LNHDA and CDR2 is SQIVND in the germline V gene (reference sequence). CDR3 length: 14 amino acids. The trim removed 6 bases at V and 2 bases at J, leaving 7 bases unmatched. CDR3 nucleotides: TGTGCCAGTAGCCCAGACAGGGACACCTACGAGCAGTACTTC. Protein: CASSPDRDTYEQYF.

The chain combines TRBV27 with TRBJ2-3, with TRBD2 as a possible D gene (6 bases). In germline, CDR1 is MNHEY, CDR2 SMNVEV (reference sequence). V gave up 5 bases and J gave up 4 bases, with 19 bases separating them. This CDR3 has 16 residues. This chain's CDR3 is CASSLLAVSSPDTQYF. The CDR3 DNA sequence: TGTGCCAGCAGTCTATTAGCGGTATCTTCTCCAGATACGCAGTATTTT.